This record concerns one TCR beta chain sequence. The data are from a study of blood T cell repertoires in COVID-19. Original handling: For nucleated cells, counts were estimated from reference gene primer amplification. TCRdb's table, derived via immunoSEQ multiplex PCR, lists solely in-frame clones and lacks some. V and J calls and clone size are given by that table; D and trimming were obtained from the DNA. The sample has a few hundred thousand clones; about 90% are singletons. With 4 bases removed from V and 3 bases from J, the gap between germline ends came to 12 bases. Per the germline V gene, CDR1 is SQVTM and CDR2 is ANQGSEA. The CDR3 is 13 amino acids.

The chain carries TRBV29-1 and TRBJ1-2; D might be TRBD1 (5 bases). The origin of this receptor is a woman in her twenties or thirties who had recovered from COVID-19. The source material was PBMCs or T cells enriched from blood (not recorded which). The CDR3 loop is CSVAASGHYGYTF. CDR3 nucleotides: TGCAGCGTTGCGGCGTCAGGGCACTATGGCTACACCTTC.